The clone carrying this T cell receptor beta chain was seen a single time. The data are from a study of blood T cell repertoires in COVID-19. About the study: Nucleic acid was either cDNA or gDNA, and it came from T cells, B-cell-depleted T cells, or PBMCs.

The germline V and J ends were trimmed by 0 bases and 7 bases, with 10 bases remaining between them. This CDR3 spans 14 amino acids. Germline CDR1 and CDR2: SEHNR and FQNEAQ (reference sequence). Assay: immunoSEQ multiplex PCR; the TCRdb copy retains only in-frame clones and omits some. In the table there are hundreds of thousands of clones, around 86% of which are singletons. The clonotype was recovered from a man aged 60 to 75 with acute or convalescent COVID-19. The specimen was peripheral blood. The chain carries TRBV7-9 and TRBJ2-1; a weak D match, TRBD2 (6 bases). CDR3 nucleotide sequence: TGTGCCAGCAGCTTAGCAGTGGCGGGGAATGAGCAGTTCTTC. Its translation is CASSLAVAGNEQFF.